The clone carrying this T cell receptor (beta chain) has only a few counts. Its cognate antigen is unknown. These data originate in a study of OX40 agonist ivuxolimab in advanced cancers. Overall study: Every 2 weeks, patients received ivuxolimab intravenously, dosed at 0.01 to 10 mg/kg. One patient with hepatocellular carcinoma and two with cutaneous melanoma, three in all, had partial responses. General observations from the study: No antigen was identified for the clonally expanded peripheral T cells.

Trimming removed 2 bases from V and 4 bases from J, with 11 bases in between. The CDR3 runs to 14 residues. The germline V gene has CDR1 SGHTA and CDR2 FQGNSA. Some clones are missing from TCRdb's copy, which holds only in-frame ones; the method was immunoSEQ multiplex PCR. The table lists around 55,000 clones, around 88% of them singletons. Specimen: CD4+ or CD8+ T cells sorted from blood, collected in a trial of the OX40 agonist ivuxolimab. The V and J genes are TRBV7-2 and TRBJ1-1, with D perhaps TRBD1 (6 bases). The TCR sequence derives from an adult with an advanced solid tumor such as melanoma, head and neck, liver or kidney cancer. In DNA form, the CDR3 reads TGTGCCAGCAGCTTAAGAGGGGGTAGCACTGAAGCTTTCTTT. As protein: CASSLRGGSTEAFF.